This TCR beta chain is from a study of shared clonotypes between healthy human individuals. Overall study findings and caveats: In a handful of donors, about 5% of naive CD4 clonotypes appeared in common. Generation probabilities of non-shared clonotypes were lower (relative to those shared by all four donors).

Assay execution took place at the deep level. TCRdb's copy holds only in-frame clones and misses some; the assay was immunoSEQ multiplex PCR. In the table there are 1 million to 1.2 million clones, about 72% of which are singletons. Comments on this clone: Its target is not known.

Germline V CDR1 and CDR2: MNHEY, SMNVEV (reference sequence). V lost 6 bases and J lost 10, with 12 bases in between. The CDR3 totals 12 residues. CD4+ cells were split into CD45RA+ naive and CD45RA-negative memory subsets. This chain links TRBV27 with TRBJ1-4; TRBD1 is a possible D gene (5 bases). Sequencing was carried out using memory CD4+ T cells from PBMCs. Subset reported: CD45RA-negative fraction. This sequence was found in a man aged 18-30 years in good health. Some clones in this sample may be carry-over from other donors' samples. As DNA, the CDR3 is TGTGCCAGCAGAACCCTGGGGGGAAAACTGTTTTTT. Its translation is CASRTLGGKLFF.